These 3 T cell receptor beta chains were all obtained from the same sample, sequenced in a study of T-cell memory formation after mild COVID-19. Each CDR3 protein is one row after TCRdb ran MiXCR on the 5' RACE reads. The sample lists about 560,000 distinct CDR3 sequences, approximately 21% occurring once. The sequenced sample consisted of PBMCs or a T cell subset sorted from them (not recorded which). These receptors were taken from an adult woman who had mild COVID-19 (a few samples of this study predate the infection). Cell type and time point are not known.

The genes are TRBV5-1 and TRBJ2-1, with TRBD2 as a possible D gene (6 bases). Germline CDR1 reads SGHRS; CDR2 reads YFSETQ. Trimming removed 3 bases from V and 3 bases from J, with 10 bases in between. This CDR3 spans 14 amino acids. For the CDR3, the DNA is TGCGCCAGCAGCTCGGGACTTGGCTACAATGAGCAGTTCTTC. Its translation: CASSSGLGYNEQFF.

J is TRBJ2-1 and V is TRBV20-1, with 10 bases lining up with TRBD2. CDR3 length equals 15 residues. J was trimmed by 0 bases and V by 7 bases; bases with no gene match: 6. The germline V gene has CDR1 DFQATT and CDR2 SNEGSKA (reference sequence). The DNA of the CDR3 is TGCAGTGGGACTAGCGGAGGGAGCTCCTACAATGAGCAGTTCTTC. Translated: CSGTSGGSSYNEQFF.

Notes on this clonotype: A much larger clone is a single base away; this may be a read error. V and J are TRBV7-9 and TRBJ2-7; 7 bases map to TRBD1. CDR1 SEHNR and CDR2 FQNEAQ come from the germline V gene (reference sequence). V dropped 4 bases and J dropped 6; count of bases not matched to a gene: 0. The CDR3 length is 11 residues. The CDR3 loop reads CASSSGGEQYF. CDR3 sequence (DNA): TGTGCCAGCAGCTCAGGGGGCGAGCAGTACTTC.